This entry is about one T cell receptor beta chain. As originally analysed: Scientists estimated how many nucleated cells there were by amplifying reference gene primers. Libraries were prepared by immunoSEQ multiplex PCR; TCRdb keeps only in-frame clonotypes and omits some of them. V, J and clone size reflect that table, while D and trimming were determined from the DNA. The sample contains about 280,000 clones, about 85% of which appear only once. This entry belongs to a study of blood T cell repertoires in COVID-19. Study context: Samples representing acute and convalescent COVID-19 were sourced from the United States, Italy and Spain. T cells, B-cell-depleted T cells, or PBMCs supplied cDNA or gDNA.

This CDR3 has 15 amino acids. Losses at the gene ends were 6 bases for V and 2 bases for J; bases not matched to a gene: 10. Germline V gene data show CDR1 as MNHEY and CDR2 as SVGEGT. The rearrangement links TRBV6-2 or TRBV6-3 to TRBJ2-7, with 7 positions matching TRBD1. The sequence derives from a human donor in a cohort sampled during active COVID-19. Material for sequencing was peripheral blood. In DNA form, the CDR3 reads TGTGCCAGCAGCGAGGCGACAGGGCCCCCCTACGAGCAGTACTTC. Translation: CASSEATGPPYEQYF.